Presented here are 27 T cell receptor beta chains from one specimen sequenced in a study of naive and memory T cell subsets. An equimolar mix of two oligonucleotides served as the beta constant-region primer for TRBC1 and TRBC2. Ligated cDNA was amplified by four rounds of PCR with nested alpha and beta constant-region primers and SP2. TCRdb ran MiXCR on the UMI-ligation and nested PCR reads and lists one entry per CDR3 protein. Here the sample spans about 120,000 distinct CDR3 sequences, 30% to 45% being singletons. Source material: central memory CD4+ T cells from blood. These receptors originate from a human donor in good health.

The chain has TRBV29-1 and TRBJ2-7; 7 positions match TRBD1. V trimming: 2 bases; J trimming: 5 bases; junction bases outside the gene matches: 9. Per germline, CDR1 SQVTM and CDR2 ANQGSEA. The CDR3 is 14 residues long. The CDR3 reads CSVETATGSDEQYF. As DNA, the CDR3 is TGCAGCGTTGAAACTGCGACAGGGAGTGACGAGCAGTACTTC.

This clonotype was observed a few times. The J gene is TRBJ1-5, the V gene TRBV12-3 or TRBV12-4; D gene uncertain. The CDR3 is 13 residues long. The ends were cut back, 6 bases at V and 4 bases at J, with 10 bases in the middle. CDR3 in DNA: TGTGCCAGCAGCCTAAAGCGGAATCAGCCCCAGCATTTT. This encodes CASSLKRNQPQHF.

The CDR3 is CSARNPATPEQYF. The CDR3 DNA reads as TGCAGTGCTAGAAACCCAGCAACGCCCGAGCAGTACTTC. The chain has TRBV20-1 and TRBJ2-7, with D unresolved. The CDR3 sequence is 13 residues long. From germline, CDR1 is DFQATT and CDR2 SNEGSKA (reference sequence). V lost 2 bases and J lost 6, with 14 bases in between.

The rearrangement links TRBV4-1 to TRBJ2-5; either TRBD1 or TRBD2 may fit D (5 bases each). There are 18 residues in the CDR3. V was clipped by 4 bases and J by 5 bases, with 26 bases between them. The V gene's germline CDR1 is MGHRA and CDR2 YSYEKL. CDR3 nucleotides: TGCGCCAGCAGCCTTTCTGGACCGGGGACCGCCACCCGGGAGACCCAGTACTTC. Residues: CASSLSGPGTATRETQYF.

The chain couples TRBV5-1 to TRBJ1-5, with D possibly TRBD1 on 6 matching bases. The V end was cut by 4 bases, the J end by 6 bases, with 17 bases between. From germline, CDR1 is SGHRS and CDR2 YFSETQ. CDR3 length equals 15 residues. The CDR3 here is CASSPEGDRAQPQHF. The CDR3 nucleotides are TGCGCCAGCAGCCCGGAGGGGGACCGCGCTCAGCCCCAGCATTTT.

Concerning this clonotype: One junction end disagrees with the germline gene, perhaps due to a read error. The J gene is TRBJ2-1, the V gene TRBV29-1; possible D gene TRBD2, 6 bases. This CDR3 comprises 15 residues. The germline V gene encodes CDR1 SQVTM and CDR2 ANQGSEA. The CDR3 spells CSVEVPRLGYSEQFF. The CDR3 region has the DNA TGCAGCGTTGAAGTTCCGAGACTAGGGTACAGTGAGCAGTTCTTC.

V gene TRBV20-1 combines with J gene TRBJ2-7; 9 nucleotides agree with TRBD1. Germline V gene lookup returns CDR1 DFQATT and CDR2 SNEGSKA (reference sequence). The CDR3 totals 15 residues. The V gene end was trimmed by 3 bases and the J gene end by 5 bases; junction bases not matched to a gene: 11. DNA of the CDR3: TGCAGTGCTAGTCAAGACAGGGGGTTTTCTCACGAGCAGTACTTC. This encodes CSASQDRGFSHEQYF.

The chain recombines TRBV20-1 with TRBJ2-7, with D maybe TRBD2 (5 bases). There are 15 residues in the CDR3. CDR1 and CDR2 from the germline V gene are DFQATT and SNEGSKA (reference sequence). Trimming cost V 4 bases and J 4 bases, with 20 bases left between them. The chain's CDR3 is CSANPSRGSEYEQYF. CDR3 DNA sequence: TGCAGTGCTAATCCAAGTAGAGGGAGTGAGTACGAGCAGTACTTC.

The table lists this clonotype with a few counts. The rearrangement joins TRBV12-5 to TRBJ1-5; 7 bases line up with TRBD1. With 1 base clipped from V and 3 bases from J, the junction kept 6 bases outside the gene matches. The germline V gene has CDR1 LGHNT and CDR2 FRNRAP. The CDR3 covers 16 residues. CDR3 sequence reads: CASGLGQGIDNQPQHF. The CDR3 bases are TGTGCTAGTGGTTTGGGACAGGGAATAGACAATCAGCCCCAGCATTTT.

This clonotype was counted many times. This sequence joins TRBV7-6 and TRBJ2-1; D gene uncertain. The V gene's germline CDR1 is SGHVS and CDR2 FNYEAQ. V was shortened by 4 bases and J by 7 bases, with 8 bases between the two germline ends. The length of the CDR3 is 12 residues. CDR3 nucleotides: TGTGCCAGCAGCTCACGGTTGAATGAGCAGTTCTTC. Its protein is CASSSRLNEQFF.

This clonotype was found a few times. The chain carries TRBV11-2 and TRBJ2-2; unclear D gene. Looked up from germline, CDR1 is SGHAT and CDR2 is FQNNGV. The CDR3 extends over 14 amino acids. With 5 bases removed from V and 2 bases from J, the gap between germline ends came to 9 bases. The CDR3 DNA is TGTGCCAGCAGCAAGTCTAGAAACACCGGGGAGCTGTTTTTT. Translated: CASSKSRNTGELFF.

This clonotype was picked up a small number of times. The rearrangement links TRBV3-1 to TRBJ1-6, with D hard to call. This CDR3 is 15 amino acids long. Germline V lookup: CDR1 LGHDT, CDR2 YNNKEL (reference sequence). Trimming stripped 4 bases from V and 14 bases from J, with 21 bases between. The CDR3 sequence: CASSPPVGRQRTLHF. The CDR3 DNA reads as TGTGCCAGCAGCCCCCCGGTCGGCCGACAACGGACCCTCCACTTT. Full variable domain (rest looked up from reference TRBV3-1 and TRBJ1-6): DTAVSQTPKYLVTQMGNDKSIKCEQNLGHDTMYWYKQDSKKFLKIMFSYNNKELIINETVPNRFSPKSPDKAHLNLHINSLELGDSAVYFCASSPPVGRQRTLHFGNGTRLTVT.

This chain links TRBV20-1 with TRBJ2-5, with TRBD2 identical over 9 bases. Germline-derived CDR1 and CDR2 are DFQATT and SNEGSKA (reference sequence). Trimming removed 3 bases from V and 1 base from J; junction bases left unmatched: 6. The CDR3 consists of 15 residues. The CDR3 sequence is CSASSAGGSQETQYF. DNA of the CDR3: TGCAGTGCTAGTAGTGCGGGAGGGTCCCAAGAGACCCAGTACTTC.

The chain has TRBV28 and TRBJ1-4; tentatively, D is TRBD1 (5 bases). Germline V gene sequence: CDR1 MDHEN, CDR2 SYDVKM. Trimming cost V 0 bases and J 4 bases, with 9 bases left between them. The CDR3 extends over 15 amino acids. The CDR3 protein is CASSLWQGGNEKLFF. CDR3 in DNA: TGTGCCAGCAGTTTATGGCAGGGTGGTAATGAAAAACTGTTTTTT.

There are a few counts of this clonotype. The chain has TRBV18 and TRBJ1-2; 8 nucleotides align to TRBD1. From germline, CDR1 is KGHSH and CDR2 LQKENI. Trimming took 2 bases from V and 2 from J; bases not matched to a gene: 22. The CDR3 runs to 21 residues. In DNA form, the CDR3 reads TGTGCCAGCTCACCATTGAACAATCTCGGACAGGGTTTGCGTTCGAACTATGGCTACACCTTC. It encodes CASSPLNNLGQGLRSNYGYTF.

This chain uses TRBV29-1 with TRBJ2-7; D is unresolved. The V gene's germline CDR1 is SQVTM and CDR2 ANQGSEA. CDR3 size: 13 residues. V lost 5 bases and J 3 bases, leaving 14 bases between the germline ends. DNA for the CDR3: TGCAGCGTTTTTCATCCGGACCACTACGAGCAGTACTTC. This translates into CSVFHPDHYEQYF.

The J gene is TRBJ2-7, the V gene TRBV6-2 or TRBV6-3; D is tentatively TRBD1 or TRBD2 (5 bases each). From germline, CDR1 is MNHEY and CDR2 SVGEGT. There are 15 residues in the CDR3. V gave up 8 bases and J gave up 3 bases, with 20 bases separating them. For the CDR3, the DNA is TGTGCCAGCCGAACACCGGGACGGACCTTCTACGAGCAGTACTTC. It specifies CASRTPGRTFYEQYF.

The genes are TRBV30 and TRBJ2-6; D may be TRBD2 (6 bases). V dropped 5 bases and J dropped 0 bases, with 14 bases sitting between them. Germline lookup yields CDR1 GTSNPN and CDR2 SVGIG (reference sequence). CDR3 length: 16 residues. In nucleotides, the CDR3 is TGTGCCTGGGGTCCGGGACTGTACTCTGGGGCCAACGTCCTGACTTTC. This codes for CAWGPGLYSGANVLTF.

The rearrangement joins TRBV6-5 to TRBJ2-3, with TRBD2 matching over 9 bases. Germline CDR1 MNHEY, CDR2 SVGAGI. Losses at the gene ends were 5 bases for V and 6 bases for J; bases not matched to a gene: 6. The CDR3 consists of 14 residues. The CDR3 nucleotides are TGTGCCAGCAGTGCCCTGACTAGCGGTGATACGCAGTATTTT. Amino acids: CASSALTSGDTQYF.

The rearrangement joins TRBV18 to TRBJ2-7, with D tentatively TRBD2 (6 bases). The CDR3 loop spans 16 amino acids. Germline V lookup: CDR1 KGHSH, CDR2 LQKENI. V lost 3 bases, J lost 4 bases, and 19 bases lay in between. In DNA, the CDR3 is TGTGCCAGCTCACCTGGGACTTCGTTGTATTTTTACGAGCAGTACTTC. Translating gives CASSPGTSLYFYEQYF.

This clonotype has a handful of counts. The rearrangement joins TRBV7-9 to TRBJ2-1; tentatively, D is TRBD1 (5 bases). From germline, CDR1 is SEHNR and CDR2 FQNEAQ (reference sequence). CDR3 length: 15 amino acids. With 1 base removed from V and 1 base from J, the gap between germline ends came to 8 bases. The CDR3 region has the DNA TGTGCCAGCAGCTTAGGGACACAATCCTACAATGAGCAGTTCTTC. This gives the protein CASSLGTQSYNEQFF.

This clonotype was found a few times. The CDR3 is CASSLSGSGVNNEQFF. CDR3 DNA sequence: TGTGCCAGCAGTTTATCGGGTAGCGGAGTTAACAATGAGCAGTTCTTC. The chain carries TRBV28 and TRBJ2-1, with a weak D call TRBD2 (6 bases). The germline V and J ends were trimmed by 1 base and 5 bases, with 15 bases remaining between them. CDR3 length: 16 amino acids. CDR1 MDHEN and CDR2 SYDVKM come from the germline V gene.

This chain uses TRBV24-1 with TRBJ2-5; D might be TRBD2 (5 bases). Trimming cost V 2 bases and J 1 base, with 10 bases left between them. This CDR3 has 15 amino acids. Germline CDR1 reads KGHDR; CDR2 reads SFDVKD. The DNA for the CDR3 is TGTGCCACCAGTGATTCTTCCGGGATCCAAGAGACCCAGTACTTC. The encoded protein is CATSDSSGIQETQYF.

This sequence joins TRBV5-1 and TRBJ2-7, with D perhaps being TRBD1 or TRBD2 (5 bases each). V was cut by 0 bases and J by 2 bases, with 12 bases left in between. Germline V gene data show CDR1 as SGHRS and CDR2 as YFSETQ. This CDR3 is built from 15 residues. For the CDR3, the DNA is TGCGCCAGCAGCTTGGTCGTGGGGGTCACCTACGAGCAGTACTTC. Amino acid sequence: CASSLVVGVTYEQYF.

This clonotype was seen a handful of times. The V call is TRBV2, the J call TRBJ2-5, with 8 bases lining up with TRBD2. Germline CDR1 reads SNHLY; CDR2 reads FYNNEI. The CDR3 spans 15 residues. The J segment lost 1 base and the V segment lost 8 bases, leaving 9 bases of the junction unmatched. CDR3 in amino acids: CASRYREGLQETQYF. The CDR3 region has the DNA TGTGCCAGCCGATACCGGGAGGGCCTCCAAGAGACCCAGTACTTC. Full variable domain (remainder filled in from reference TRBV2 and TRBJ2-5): EPEVTQTPSHQVTQMGQEVILRCVPISNHLYFYWYRQILGQKVEFLVSFYNNEISEKSEIFDDQFSVERPDGSNFTLKIRSTKLEDSAMYFCASRYREGLQETQYFGPGTRLLVL.

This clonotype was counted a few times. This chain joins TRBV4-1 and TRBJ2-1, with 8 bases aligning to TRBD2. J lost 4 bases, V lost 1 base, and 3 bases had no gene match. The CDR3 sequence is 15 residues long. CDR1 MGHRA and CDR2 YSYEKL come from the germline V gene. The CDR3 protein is CASSQVVAGYNEQFF. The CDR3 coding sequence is TGCGCCAGCAGCCAAGTCGTAGCGGGGTACAATGAGCAGTTCTTC.

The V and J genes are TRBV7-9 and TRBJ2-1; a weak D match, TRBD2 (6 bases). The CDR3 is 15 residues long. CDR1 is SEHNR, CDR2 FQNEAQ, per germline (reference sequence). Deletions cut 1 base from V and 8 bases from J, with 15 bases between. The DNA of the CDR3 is TGTGCCAGCAGCTTAGGGGGGAGGCCACGGGATGAGCAGTTCTTC. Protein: CASSLGGRPRDEQFF.